Each of the 25 T cell receptor beta chains below was sequenced from the same sample in a study of cytomegalovirus exposure and HLA in healthy donors listed by TCRdb under 2017. The library was generated by the immunoSEQ multiplex PCR assay. For the multiplex PCR, a mixture combining 60 forward primers for TCR Vbeta segments and 13 reverse primers for TCR Jbeta segments was used. In TCRdb, the immuneACCESS table is reduced to in-frame sequences with V and J assigned. These tables do not hold every clone; where another copy was compared, an unresolved V gene accounts for under half, and the others remain unexplained. For this sample there are more than 130,000 clones; roughly 75% appear just once. 2% to 2.5% of the sample is held by the ten biggest clonotypes. The specimen sequenced was PBMCs. The receptors stem from a man younger than 40 in good health and CMV-seronegative.

Remarks on this clone: The same CDR3 is also encoded by other DNA sequences in this sample. The chain carries TRBV28 and TRBJ2-3; unclear D gene. Per germline, CDR1 MDHEN and CDR2 SYDVKM. V gave up 6 bases and J gave up 3 bases, with 7 bases separating them. The CDR3 sequence is 12 residues long. The CDR3 spells CASSSLTDTQYF. The DNA for the CDR3 is TGTGCCAGCAGCTCCCTGACAGATACGCAGTATTTT.

This chain joins TRBV5-1 and TRBJ2-5, with 11 bases matching TRBD2. The CDR3 extends over 16 amino acids. Trimming took 1 base from V and 5 from J; bases not matched to a gene: 7. Germline-derived CDR1 and CDR2 are SGHRS and YFSETQ. CDR3 bases: TGCGCCAGCAGCTTGCTGCTAGCGGGGGGCCTGGAGACCCAGTACTTC. Protein sequence: CASSLLLAGGLETQYF.

The V and J genes are TRBV15 and TRBJ2-1, with D perhaps TRBD2 (6 bases). Trimming pared 6 bases from V and 4 bases from J, leaving 19 bases between. The CDR3 has 16 residues. The germline CDR1 and CDR2 sequences are LNHNV and YYDKDF (reference sequence). CDR3 residues: CATRVLAGFQYNEQFF. The DNA of the CDR3 is TGTGCCACCAGGGTGTTGGCGGGGTTTCAATACAATGAGCAGTTCTTC.

The chain couples TRBV6-6 to TRBJ1-2; 9 nucleotides match TRBD1. V shed 5 bases and J 2 bases; nucleotides not matched to a gene: 3. Looked up from germline, CDR1 is MNHNY and CDR2 is SVGAGI (reference sequence). CDR3 size: 14 residues. The CDR3 DNA is TGTGCCAGCAGTCCCGGACAGGGGAACTATGGCTACACCTTC. Protein sequence: CASSPGQGNYGYTF.

The chain uses TRBV4-1 and TRBJ1-1; D unclear. This CDR3 is built from 15 residues. The V end lost 1 base, the J end lost 3 bases, and 12 bases lay between the germline ends. Germline V CDR1 and CDR2: MGHRA, YSYEKL. CDR3 DNA: TGCGCCAGCAGCCAAGGCCGTGAGGATTACACTGAAGCTTTCTTT. Amino acids: CASSQGREDYTEAFF.

J is TRBJ1-2 and V is TRBV29-1, with 9 positions matching TRBD1. Germline CDR1 and CDR2: SQVTM and ANQGSEA. Trimming cost V 4 bases and J 4 bases; bases outside gene matches: 1. The CDR3 has 12 amino acids. This chain's CDR3 is CSVGTGAYGYTF. The DNA for the CDR3 is TGCAGCGTTGGGACAGGGGCCTATGGCTACACCTTC.

The chain joins TRBV27 to TRBJ2-1; a weak D match, TRBD2 (7 bases). V lost 2 bases and J lost 9, with 14 bases in between. The length of the CDR3 is 14 residues. Germline V CDR1 and CDR2: MNHEY, SMNVEV (reference sequence). Here the CDR3 reads CASSLEGGSSEQFF. For the CDR3, the DNA is TGTGCCAGCAGTTTAGAGGGGGGGTCAAGTGAGCAGTTCTTC.

This chain joins TRBV30 and TRBJ1-4; 10 positions agree with TRBD1. The CDR3 has 14 amino acids. With V trimmed by 4 bases and J by 8 bases, 7 bases remained unmatched. The V gene's germline CDR1 is GTSNPN and CDR2 SVGIG (reference sequence). CDR3 in amino acids: CAWNRQGANEKLFF. In DNA, the CDR3 is TGTGCCTGGAACCGACAGGGGGCAAACGAAAAACTGTTTTTT.

For this clone: Within the sample, other DNA sequences also encode this same CDR3. This chain uses TRBV19 with TRBJ1-1; tentative D call: TRBD1 (5 bases). The ends were cut back, 3 bases at V and 4 bases at J, with 9 bases in the middle. Germline CDR1 and CDR2: LNHDA and SQIVND (reference sequence). The CDR3 totals 13 residues. This CDR3 is CASSIGGGTEAFF. CDR3 nucleotides: TGTGCCAGTAGTATCGGGGGTGGCACTGAAGCTTTCTTT.

The V and J genes are TRBV18 and TRBJ2-6; D is possibly TRBD2 (5 bases). CDR1 KGHSH and CDR2 LQKENI come from the germline V gene. V lost 3 bases to trimming and J lost 0 bases, with 9 bases between them. The CDR3 runs to 16 residues. In nucleotides, the CDR3 is TGTGCCAGCTCACCCTGGGAGTTCTCTGGGGCCAACGTCCTGACTTTC. Its translation: CASSPWEFSGANVLTF.

The chain is built from TRBV12-5 and TRBJ2-1; tentatively, D is TRBD1 (5 bases). V lost 6 bases, J lost 9 bases, and 9 bases lay in between. Germline loops: CDR1 LGHNT, CDR2 FRNRAP. This CDR3 contains 11 residues. The CDR3 loop reads CASGAGSEQFF. CDR3 sequence (DNA): TGTGCTAGTGGAGCAGGGTCTGAGCAGTTCTTC.

This rearrangement joins TRBV13 to TRBJ2-7, with 8 bases aligning to TRBD1. From germline, CDR1 is PRHDT and CDR2 FYEKMQ (reference sequence). The CDR3 is made up of 15 amino acids. V was clipped by 1 base and J by 2 bases; unmatched bases: 4. CDR3 in DNA: TGTGCCAGCAGCTTAGAGGGACAGGCCGCCTACGAGCAGTACTTC. Translated: CASSLEGQAAYEQYF.

This chain uses TRBV7-8 with TRBJ2-5; a possible D gene is TRBD2 (6 bases). This CDR3 is 16 amino acids long. With 4 bases removed from V and 2 bases from J, the gap between germline ends came to 17 bases. The V gene's germline CDR1 is SGHVS and CDR2 FQNEAQ. CDR3 DNA: TGTGCCAGCAGCTCCGCGACTAGAATCTCGCAAGAGACCCAGTACTTC. Protein sequence: CASSSATRISQETQYF.

The chain has TRBV6-5 and TRBJ1-2; D ambiguous. The CDR3 is 15 amino acids. V was pared by 2 bases and J by 0 bases, with 10 bases between. Germline CDR1 reads MNHEY; CDR2 reads SVGAGI. CDR3 sequence: CASSYGQAANYGYTF. CDR3 bases: TGTGCCAGCAGTTACGGCCAGGCCGCTAACTATGGCTACACCTTC.

The rearrangement uses TRBV27 and TRBJ2-7; 9 positions agree with TRBD1. The V and J ends lost 6 bases and 5 bases, in that order; junction bases with no gene match: 8. CDR1 is MNHEY and CDR2 is SMNVEV in the germline V gene (reference sequence). The length of the CDR3 is 14 residues. The CDR3 nucleotides are TGTGCCAGCAGCCGCATCACAGGGGGCGACGAGCAGTACTTC. Translating it yields CASSRITGGDEQYF.

The rearrangement uses TRBV2 and TRBJ1-5; possible D gene TRBD1, 6 bases. Between the trimmed V and J ends, which lost 10 bases and 9 bases, there was a span of 19 bases. The CDR3 is 13 amino acids. CDR1 is SNHLY and CDR2 is FYNNEI in the germline V gene. The CDR3 DNA follows: TGTGCCACCTCGGGGGGGCCACCATGGCCCCAGCATTTT. Encoded protein: CATSGGPPWPQHF.

This clone is medium-sized in the sample. CDR3 region: CASSELAGGPDTQYF. In DNA form, the CDR3 reads TGTGCCAGCAGTGAACTAGCGGGGGGGCCAGATACGCAGTATTTT. The rearrangement links TRBV6-1 to TRBJ2-3; 12 bases map to TRBD2. The CDR3 spans 15 residues. CDR1 and CDR2 from the germline V gene are MNHNS and SASEGT. V shed 2 bases, J shed 4 bases, and the junction held 1 base outside the gene matches.

This chain uses TRBV6-5 with TRBJ2-1; 8 bases are shared with TRBD2. This CDR3 is 16 amino acids long. Germline trimming cut 2 bases from V and 4 bases from J; bases unmatched to any gene: 7. The V gene's germline CDR1 is MNHEY and CDR2 SVGAGI. As DNA, the CDR3 is TGTGCCAGCAGTTACCGCGGCGGGGGGCCTTACAATGAGCAGTTCTTC. Its protein is CASSYRGGGPYNEQFF.

The chain couples TRBV19 to TRBJ2-3; no definite D call. Trimming took 6 bases from V and 6 from J, leaving 13 bases between them. Germline lookup yields CDR1 LNHDA and CDR2 SQIVND (reference sequence). The CDR3 runs to 13 residues. The CDR3 region is CASSPSRLDTQYF. The CDR3 DNA sequence: TGTGCCAGTAGCCCATCGAGACTGGATACGCAGTATTTT.

V is TRBV28 and J is TRBJ1-1; D gene uncertain. V lost 3 bases and J 1 base, leaving 9 bases between the germline ends. This CDR3 is built from 14 residues. Germline V gene data show CDR1 as MDHEN and CDR2 as SYDVKM. The CDR3 DNA follows: TGTGCCAGCAGTTTTGCCAGGCAGAACACTGAAGCTTTCTTT. Its translation is CASSFARQNTEAFF.

V usage is TRBV5-4 and J usage is TRBJ2-7; 13 bases map to TRBD2. The length of the CDR3 is 18 residues. Per germline, CDR1 SGHNT and CDR2 YYREEE (reference sequence). J was trimmed by 7 bases and V by 0 bases; bases with no gene match: 13. Here the CDR3 DNA reads TGTGCCAGCAGCTTGGGACTAGCGGGAGGAATCGCGGGTCGTGAGCAGTACTTC. It is translated as CASSLGLAGGIAGREQYF.

V gene TRBV6-1 combines with J gene TRBJ1-1; unclear D gene. Germline assignment: CDR1 MNHNS and CDR2 SASEGT. The CDR3 loop spans 15 amino acids. Trimming removed 1 base at V and 1 base at J, with 10 bases between. The CDR3 reads CASSEDDGENTEAFF. CDR3 DNA sequence: TGTGCCAGCAGTGAAGACGACGGAGAGAACACTGAAGCTTTCTTT.

This clone was observed once. The chain combines TRBV27 with TRBJ1-4; TRBD1 agrees at 7 bases. V was pared by 5 bases and J by 6 bases, with 3 bases of the junction left unmatched. Germline V CDR1 and CDR2: MNHEY, SMNVEV (reference sequence). The CDR3 totals 13 residues. CDR3 sequence: CASSLQGDEKLFF. The CDR3 DNA reads TGTGCCAGCAGTCTCCAGGGGGATGAAAAACTGTTTTTT.

J is TRBJ2-5 and V is TRBV19; 9 positions agree with TRBD1. CDR3 length: 14 residues. Germline V CDR1 and CDR2: LNHDA, SQIVND (reference sequence). V dropped 4 bases and J dropped 5; count of bases not matched to a gene: 5. The DNA of the CDR3 is TGTGCCAGTAGTAAGGGACAGGGAGGCGAGACCCAGTACTTC. This translates into CASSKGQGGETQYF.

The CDR3, as DNA: TGTGCCAGCAGTCCTGGACAGGGGCGACGTGAGACCCAGTACTTC. Translating gives CASSPGQGRRETQYF. This rearrangement joins TRBV2 to TRBJ2-5, with 9 bases that match TRBD1. The germline V gene encodes CDR1 SNHLY and CDR2 FYNNEI. V trimming: 5 bases; J trimming: 5 bases; junction bases outside the gene matches: 9. This CDR3 is built from 15 residues. The complete variable domain, with remaining parts taken from reference TRBV2 and TRBJ2-5, reads EPEVTQTPSHQVTQMGQEVILRCVPISNHLYFYWYRQILGQKVEFLVSFYNNEISEKSEIFDDQFSVERPDGSNFTLKIRSTKLEDSAMYFCASSPGQGRRETQYFGPGTRLLVL.